The source of this T cell receptor beta chain is a study of OX40 agonist ivuxolimab in advanced cancers. Across the whole study: A mean age of approximately 60 years, range roughly 20 to 80, was recorded, and roughly 80% were male.

This clone was counted once. CDR1 and CDR2 from the germline V gene are SGHNT and YENEEA. V was trimmed by 2 bases and J by 8 bases, leaving 12 bases between them. The CDR3 runs 13 residues. Using immunoSEQ multiplex PCR, the repertoire was profiled, and TCRdb retains in-frame clones only, with some absent. The sample lists about 61,000 clones; approximately 86% were seen once. The sample was CD4+ or CD8+ T cells sorted from blood, taken in a trial of the OX40 agonist ivuxolimab. The TCR was taken from an adult with an advanced solid tumor such as melanoma, head and neck, liver or kidney cancer. The chain combines TRBV11-3 with TRBJ1-2, with D perhaps TRBD1 (5 bases). CDR3 DNA: TGTGCCAGCAGCTTAACCGGGGCTGAGGGCTACACCTTC. The encoded protein is CASSLTGAEGYTF.